This T cell receptor (beta chain) was captured in a study of post-analysis software for immune sequencing data. The study, taken as a whole, reports: The study found TRBV5-6, TRBV5-1 and TRBV20-1 among five or six TRBV segments more frequent in patients than controls.

A note on this clonotype: Antigen unknown.

Incorporated into the TCR beta cDNA libraries were unique molecular identifiers, which served to reduce PCR and sequencing biases. From the PCR reads, TCRdb called clonotypes with MiXCR, one entry per CDR3 protein. The sample has 650,000 to 850,000 distinct CDR3 sequences; just over 45% are singletons. Losses at the gene ends were 5 bases for V and 8 bases for J; bases not matched to a gene: 8. The germline V gene has CDR1 MNHEY and CDR2 SMNVEV (reference sequence). The CDR3 spans 14 residues. J is TRBJ1-4 and V is TRBV27, with 7 nucleotides matching TRBD1. This receptor was taken from a girl aged 5-17 years with multiple sclerosis. Material: blood. The CDR3 here is CASSQDRVQEKLFF. CDR3 DNA sequence: TGTGCCAGCAGTCAAGACAGGGTACAGGAAAAACTGTTTTTT.